What follows are 20 T cell receptor beta chains derived from one specimen sequenced in a study of blood T cell repertoires in COVID-19. The repertoire was sequenced with immunoSEQ multiplex PCR; TCRdb's copy has only in-frame clones and lacks some. Of about 260,000 clones in the sample, 87% were seen once. The material sequenced was peripheral blood. These receptors all stem from a woman aged 40 to 55 who had recovered from COVID-19.

V gene TRBV4-2 combines with J gene TRBJ1-2; D unclear. V lost 3 bases and J 4 bases, leaving 18 bases between the germline ends. The CDR3 contains 16 residues. Germline CDR1 is LGHNA and CDR2 is YNFKEQ. This CDR3 reads CASSQVHSRLPYGYTF. The CDR3 nucleotides are TGTGCCAGCAGCCAGGTTCACAGCCGACTACCCTATGGCTACACCTTC.

V gene TRBV6-6 combines with J gene TRBJ1-2, with 7 bases lining up with TRBD1. Germline CDR1 is MNHNY and CDR2 is SVGAGI (reference sequence). V gave up 2 bases and J gave up 0 bases; unmatched junction bases: 3. The CDR3 consists of 15 residues. DNA of the CDR3: TGTGCCAGCAGTTACCCGACAGGGACTAACTATGGCTACACCTTC. Encoded protein: CASSYPTGTNYGYTF.

The chain links TRBV7-8 to TRBJ2-7, with a tentative D call TRBD2 (5 bases). Germline V gene sequence: CDR1 SGHVS, CDR2 FQNEAQ. Deletions cut 2 bases from V and 0 bases from J, with 14 bases between. This CDR3 contains 16 residues. The CDR3 DNA reads TGTGCCAGCAGCTTAAGCGTCGGGGAAACCTCCTACGAGCAGTACTTC. Translation gives CASSLSVGETSYEQYF.

The chain carries TRBV2 and TRBJ2-7; 13 bases match TRBD2. Germline assignment: CDR1 SNHLY and CDR2 FYNNEI. The V and J ends lost 5 bases and 3 bases, in that order; junction bases with no gene match: 13. The CDR3 runs 18 residues. The CDR3 sequence is CASSWTATGLAGNYEQYF. CDR3 nucleotide sequence: TGTGCCAGCAGTTGGACCGCCACGGGACTAGCGGGGAACTACGAGCAGTACTTC. Full variable domain (rest looked up from reference TRBV2 and TRBJ2-7): EPEVTQTPSHQVTQMGQEVILRCVPISNHLYFYWYRQILGQKVEFLVSFYNNEISEKSEIFDDQFSVERPDGSNFTLKIRSTKLEDSAMYFCASSWTATGLAGNYEQYFGPGTRLTVT.

V gene TRBV2 combines with J gene TRBJ1-1, with a weak D call TRBD1 (6 bases). The CDR3 totals 15 residues. CDR1 and CDR2 from the germline V gene are SNHLY and FYNNEI. V was trimmed by 4 bases and J by 4 bases, leaving 16 bases between them. Written as DNA, the CDR3 is TGTGCCAGCAGTGTTAGGCAGGGGATCGCCACTGAAGCTTTCTTT. This codes for CASSVRQGIATEAFF.

The rearrangement links TRBV29-1 to TRBJ1-3; a possible D gene is TRBD1 (6 bases). Germline CDR1 is SQVTM and CDR2 is ANQGSEA. V was pared by 6 bases and J by 2 bases, with 11 bases between. The CDR3 consists of 13 residues. CDR3 sequence (DNA): TGCAGCGTCGGACAGTCCCCTGGAAACACCATATATTTT. Amino acids: CSVGQSPGNTIYF. The variable domain in full, with the rest retrieved from reference TRBV29-1 and TRBJ1-3, is SAVISQKPSRDICQRGTSLTIQCQVDSQVTMMFWYRQQPGQSLTLIATANQGSEATYESGFVIDKFPISRPNLTFSTLTVSNMSPEDSSIYLCSVGQSPGNTIYFGEGSWLTVV.

The rearrangement links TRBV2 to TRBJ1-1; D gene uncertain. This CDR3 has 13 residues. The V end lost 8 bases, the J end lost 1 base, and 11 bases lay between the germline ends. From germline, CDR1 is SNHLY and CDR2 FYNNEI. The CDR3 is CASGPGENTEAFF. The CDR3 DNA is TGTGCCAGCGGCCCGGGAGAGAACACTGAAGCTTTCTTT.

The V gene is TRBV12-3 or TRBV12-4, the J gene TRBJ1-5; D is unclear. This CDR3 region has 13 residues. With 2 bases removed from V and 5 bases from J, the gap between germline ends came to 7 bases. CDR3: CASSLRQDQPQHF. The DNA for the CDR3 is TGTGCCAGCAGTTTAAGGCAGGATCAGCCCCAGCATTTT.

This chain connects TRBV9 to TRBJ2-1, with D possibly being TRBD2 (6 bases). CDR1 is SGDLS and CDR2 is YYNGEE in the germline V gene. CDR3 length: 15 residues. Trimming cost V 4 bases and J 2 bases, with 13 bases left between them. The chain's CDR3 is CASSPSPGAYNEQFF. The CDR3, as DNA: TGTGCCAGCAGCCCCAGCCCGGGAGCCTACAATGAGCAGTTCTTC.

This clone occurred a few times. The genes are TRBV27 and TRBJ2-3, with a tentative D call TRBD1 (5 bases). The germline V gene has CDR1 MNHEY and CDR2 SMNVEV (reference sequence). Trimming took off 6 bases at V and 0 bases at J, with 16 bases between the two ends. The CDR3 sequence is 16 residues long. The CDR3, as DNA: TGTGCCAGCAGCCCGAGGACATTCCCTAGCACAGATACGCAGTATTTT. This encodes CASSPRTFPSTDTQYF.

About this clone itself: The same CDR3 can be traced to other DNA sequences in this sample. The chain joins TRBV19 to TRBJ1-1, with 7 bases lining up with TRBD1. The CDR3 consists of 14 residues. The V and J ends lost 5 bases and 0 bases, in that order; junction bases with no gene match: 3. CDR1 is LNHDA, CDR2 SQIVND, per germline (reference sequence). The CDR3 reads CASSADRLNTEAFF. DNA of the CDR3: TGTGCCAGTAGTGCGGACAGGCTGAACACTGAAGCTTTCTTT.

V usage is TRBV7-8 and J usage is TRBJ1-2, with D uncertain. The CDR3 contains 16 residues. Germline CDR1 SGHVS, CDR2 FQNEAQ. V lost 0 bases and J 5 bases, leaving 16 bases between the germline ends. CDR3 region: CASSLAGLSPGYGYTF. CDR3 sequence (DNA): TGTGCCAGCAGCTTAGCTGGACTATCCCCGGGGTATGGCTACACCTTC.

This rearrangement joins TRBV30 to TRBJ1-4, with D possibly TRBD1 on 6 matching bases. The V gene lost 8 bases and the J gene lost 3 bases, with 13 bases spanning the gap. Looked up from germline, CDR1 is GTSNPN and CDR2 is SVGIG (reference sequence). The CDR3 is made up of 13 amino acids. CDR3 DNA sequence: TGTGCCAGCACAGGGCACCCTAATGAAAAACTGTTTTTT. Encoded protein: CASTGHPNEKLFF.

V usage is TRBV15 and J usage is TRBJ1-1; D perhaps matches TRBD1 (6 bases). Germline V gene lookup returns CDR1 LNHNV and CDR2 YYDKDF (reference sequence). V was clipped by 5 bases and J by 7 bases, with 17 bases between them. The CDR3 sequence is 14 residues long. The CDR3 sequence is CATSLLGGVREAFF. The CDR3 DNA reads TGTGCCACCAGCCTACTAGGGGGGGTGCGTGAAGCTTTCTTT.

Here the CDR3 reads CASSPGQGANYGYTF. CDR3 in DNA: TGTGCCAGCAGCCCGGGACAGGGAGCTAACTATGGCTACACCTTC. The J gene is TRBJ1-2, the V gene TRBV7-8; TRBD1 matches 9 bases. This CDR3 contains 15 residues. The trim removed 5 bases at V and 0 bases at J, leaving 4 bases unmatched. Germline V CDR1 and CDR2: SGHVS, FQNEAQ.

This chain links TRBV2 with TRBJ1-2; no clear D gene. V was clipped by 5 bases and J by 3 bases, with 13 bases between them. CDR1 and CDR2 (germline): SNHLY, FYNNEI. The CDR3 is 14 residues long. In DNA form, the CDR3 reads TGTGCCAGCAGTAGACCCGCTGAGGACTATGGCTACACCTTC. Amino acid sequence: CASSRPAEDYGYTF.

The sample holds a few counts of this clone. The sample holds other DNA sequences that translate to the same CDR3. The rearrangement joins TRBV10-3 to TRBJ2-1; 7 nucleotides match TRBD2. J lost 1 base, V lost 6 bases, and 3 bases had no gene match. CDR1 is ENHRY, CDR2 SYGVKD, per germline. CDR3 length equals 14 residues. The DNA for the CDR3 is TGTGCCATCAGGCAGGGAGGGTCCTACAATGAGCAGTTCTTC. This encodes CAIRQGGSYNEQFF.

This chain uses TRBV3-1 (or the pseudogene TRBV3-2) with TRBJ1-1; D unresolved. Germline-derived CDR1 and CDR2 are LGHDT and YNNKEL (reference sequence). V lost 0 bases, J lost 8 bases, and 16 bases lay in between. This CDR3 region has 15 residues. This chain's CDR3 is CASSQDEVGREEAFF. The CDR3 nucleotides are TGTGCCAGCAGCCAAGATGAGGTTGGCAGAGAAGAAGCTTTCTTT.

V and J are TRBV27 and TRBJ1-2, with D perhaps matching TRBD1 (5 bases). Trimming stripped 6 bases from V and 0 bases from J, with 11 bases between. This CDR3 has 14 amino acids. Germline assignment: CDR1 MNHEY and CDR2 SMNVEV (reference sequence). The CDR3 reads CASRRQLPNYGYTF. The CDR3 bases are TGTGCCAGCAGACGACAGCTACCTAACTATGGCTACACCTTC.

CDR3: CASSRFGRTVINTGELFF. CDR3 nucleotides: TGTGCCAGCAGCCGCTTTGGGCGGACAGTAATTAACACCGGGGAGCTGTTTTTT. J is TRBJ2-2 and V is TRBV7-6; D perhaps matches TRBD1 (6 bases). Germline V CDR1 and CDR2: SGHVS, FNYEAQ. With 5 bases removed from V and 2 bases from J, the gap between germline ends came to 21 bases. This CDR3 region has 18 residues.